The entry below gives a single T cell receptor beta chain sequence along with its context. The target of this receptor is not known. One base away there is no much larger clone; base qualities are not given. Sequences LGHNT (CDR1) and FRNRAP (CDR2) are obtained from the germline V gene. Including the terminal cysteine and phenylalanine, the CDR3 comprises 16 residues. Only CDR3 DNA is held: 48 bases, read in frame from base 1. The junction shows trimming of 1 base on V and 3 bases on J, and the gene matches do not reach 4 bases of it. TCRbeta CDR3 regions were amplified from genomic DNA using the immunoSEQ Assay, a bias-controlled multiplex PCR. As for how the authors treated the data: Within the assay, amplification of reference gene primers was used to estimate how many nucleated cells each sample contained. To quantify the absolute abundance of each unique TCRbeta CDR3 rearrangement, sequence reads were collapsed and filtered. For each sample, productive Simpson clonality was calculated as the square root of Simpson's diversity index across productive rearrangements. TCRdb's version of the immuneACCESS table is confined to in-frame rearrangements and falls short of the full clone set. An unresolved V gene accounts for under half of the shortfall where checked; the remainder is of unknown origin. V, J and clone size were drawn from that table, and D and trimming were deduced from the DNA. Recorded for this sample are some 96,000 clones; about 89% of them occurred a single time. Around 10% of the sample rests with the top ten.

This entry comes from a study of blood T cell repertoires in COVID-19 (dated by TCRdb to about 2020). For context, the study as a whole: Collaborator samples came from the United States, Italy and Spain and covered acute and convalescent phases of COVID-19. Deeply sampled blood TCRbeta repertoires from subjects exposed to, actively infected with, or recovered from COVID-19 were included in the dataset. Where available, HLA class I and class II types were taken from metadata supplied by the sample provider and were not determined by assay-based typing. Samples came from the ongoing ImmuneRACE study (first 160 participants) plus 1,254 subjects from 6 global collaborators. Sample metadata almost always included a de-identified subject ID, COVID-19 status, age in years and sex. The material from the prospective study consisted of cDNA or gDNA derived from T cells, B-cell-depleted T cells, or PBMCs. The repertoires were released in a freely available public database meant as a resource for research on the immune response to SARS-CoV-2. What the authors observed across the whole study: The quantity of clinical and demographic metadata differed by source and by participant and was supplied without curation.

Each collaborating institution followed its own protocols to collect whole blood in K2EDTA tubes. For TCRbeta analysis, collaborators shipped samples as frozen whole blood, isolated PBMCs, or DNA extracted from either of those sample types. The sequence links TRBV12-5 to TRBJ2-1, with TRBD2 matching 9 junction bases. Sequenced material: peripheral blood. The origin of this receptor is a man aged 50-59 years with acute or convalescent COVID-19. The nucleotide sequence is given as TGTGCTAGTGGTTTGGGAACTAGCGGGTTCTACAATGAGCAGTTCTTC. Translation gives CASGLGTSGFYNEQFF. Reference TRBV12-5 and TRBJ2-1 proteins supply the regions before and after the CDR3; the full variable domain is: DARVTQTPRHKVTEMGQEVTMRCQPILGHNTVFWYRQTMMQGLELLAYFRNRAPLDDSGMPKDRFSAEMPDATLATLKIQPSEPRDSAVYFCASGLGTSGFYNEQFFGPGTRLTVL.